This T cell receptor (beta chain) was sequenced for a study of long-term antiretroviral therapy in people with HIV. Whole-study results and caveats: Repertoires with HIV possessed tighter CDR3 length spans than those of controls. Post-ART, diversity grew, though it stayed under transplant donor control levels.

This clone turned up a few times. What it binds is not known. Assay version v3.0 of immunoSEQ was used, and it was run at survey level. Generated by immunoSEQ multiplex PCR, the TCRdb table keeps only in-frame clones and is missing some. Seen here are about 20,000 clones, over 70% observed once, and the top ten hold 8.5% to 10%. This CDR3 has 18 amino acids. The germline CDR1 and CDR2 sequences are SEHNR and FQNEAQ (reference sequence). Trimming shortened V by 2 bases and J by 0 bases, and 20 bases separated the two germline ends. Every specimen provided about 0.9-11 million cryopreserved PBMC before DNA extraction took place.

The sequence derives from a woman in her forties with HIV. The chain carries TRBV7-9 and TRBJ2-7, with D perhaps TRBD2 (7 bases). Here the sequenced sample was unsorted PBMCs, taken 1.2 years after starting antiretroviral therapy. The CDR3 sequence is CASSLLGAIGLGSYEQYF. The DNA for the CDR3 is TGTGCCAGCAGCTTATTGGGGGCCATCGGACTAGGCTCCTACGAGCAGTACTTC.